The rows below give T cell receptor beta chains drawn from one sample of a study of graft-versus-host responses after intestinal transplantation. The antigens of these receptors remain unknown. The data were produced by immunoSEQ multiplex PCR, yet TCRdb's version contains in-frame clones alone and is incomplete. The sample lists 80,000 to 95,000 clones; around nine tenths were seen once. Source: unstimulated CD8+ T cells sorted from spleen or lymph node cells, taken before intestinal transplant. The receptors stem from a human donor who received an intestinal transplant. CDR3s include the opening cysteine and the closing phenylalanine or tryptophan. D genes are given only for firm matches. Not all rows give a size; the values are once, few, many and, for expanded clones, a class.

d_call,clone_size,v_call,j_call,cdr3_nt,cdr3_aa
-,-,TRBV14,TRBJ1-3,TGTGCCAGCAGCCGCACAGTGAGCTCTGGAAACACCATATATTTT,CASSRTVSSGNTIYF
-,once,TRBV12-5,TRBJ2-7,TGTGCTAGTGGTGCGCACGAGCAGTACTTC,CASGAHEQYF
-,-,TRBV5-5,TRBJ2-7,TGTGCCAGCAGCCTAGACGACGGCTCCTACGAGCAGTACTTC,CASSLDDGSYEQYF
-,once,TRBV4-3,TRBJ1-1,TGCGCCAGCAGCCAACAGGGTGAAGCTTTCTTT,CASSQQGEAFF
-,-,TRBV11-2,TRBJ2-7,TGTGCCAGCAGCTTATCCCCGGACAGTACCTACGAGCAGTACTTC,CASSLSPDSTYEQYF
-,once,TRBV6-5,TRBJ2-7,TGTGCCAGCAGTTACTCGATATCAGGGGATCCCTACGAGCAGTACTTC,CASSYSISGDPYEQYF
-,few,TRBV28,TRBJ2-7,TGTGCCAGCAGCCTCCGGGACTCCCCCTACGAGCAGTACTTC,CASSLRDSPYEQYF
-,-,TRBV2,TRBJ1-5,TGTGCCAGCAGTGAAGCACCTTCGGGCGGCGTCAATCAGCCCCAGCATTTT,CASSEAPSGGVNQPQHF
-,-,TRBV27,TRBJ2-5,TGTGCCAGCAGTCCCTTGGGGACCAGTACTCAAGAGACCCAGTACTTC,CASSPLGTSTQETQYF
TRBD2,-,TRBV4-2,TRBJ2-7,TGTGCCAGCAGCCAAGATTGGACTAGCGGGAGGGCCTACGAGCAGTACTTC,CASSQDWTSGRAYEQYF
-,-,TRBV5-1,TRBJ2-7,TGCGCCAGCAGTCCGGAGCCGGGAGCTTACGAGCAGTACTTC,CASSPEPGAYEQYF
-,-,TRBV11-2,TRBJ1-6,TGTGCCAGCAGCTTCGAACTGGATTCACCCCTCCACTTT,CASSFELDSPLHF
-,-,TRBV5-6,TRBJ2-2,TGTGCCAGCAGCTTTCAATGGCAGCCGAACACCGGGGAGCTGTTTTTT,CASSFQWQPNTGELFF
TRBD2,-,TRBV5-5,TRBJ2-7,TGTGCCAGCAGCTTGGACTGGGGACTAGCTGCCCACGAGCAGTACTTC,CASSLDWGLAAHEQYF
TRBD1,-,TRBV4-2,TRBJ2-5,TGTGCCAGCAGCCAAGAACTCAAAGGGGGCGCGGTGAGCGAGACCCAGTACTTC,CASSQELKGGAVSETQYF
TRBD1,-,TRBV28,TRBJ2-2,TGTGCCAGCGCGGACAGGGCGGACACCGGGGAGCTGTTTTTT,CASADRADTGELFF
TRBD1,once,TRBV6-1,TRBJ1-5,TGTGCCAGCAGGAGGACAGGGGGAAACCAGCCCCAGCATTTT,CASRRTGGNQPQHF
TRBD2,-,TRBV6-1,TRBJ2-1,TGTGCCAGCACTTTGGGACTAGGGGACAATGAGCAGTTCTTC,CASTLGLGDNEQFF
TRBD1,-,TRBV11-2,TRBJ1-2,TGTGCCAGCAGCCCGCAGGCAGGGGGGGACTATGGCTACACCTTC,CASSPQAGGDYGYTF
TRBD1,-,TRBV9,TRBJ2-2,TGTGCCAGCAGCGACGACAGGGTTTCAGCCGGGGAGCTGTTTTTT,CASSDDRVSAGELFF
TRBD2,-,TRBV27,TRBJ2-1,TGTGCCAGCAGTTTATCAGTGGGAGGGCCGTACAATGAGCAGTTCTTC,CASSLSVGGPYNEQFF
TRBD1,medium-sized,TRBV19,TRBJ1-6,TGTGCCAGTAGTATCTGGACAGGGGAGAATTCACCCCTCCACTTT,CASSIWTGENSPLHF
-,-,TRBV9,TRBJ1-6,TGTGCCAGCAGCGCCCGACAACAAGGGAATTCACCCCTCCACTTT,CASSARQQGNSPLHF
TRBD1,once,TRBV19,TRBJ2-7,TGTGCAGTAGACGTTCCAGGGGGCTACGAGCAGTACTTC,CAVDVPGGYEQYF
TRBD2,-,TRBV5-1,TRBJ2-7,TGCGCCAGCAGCTTGTTTATGGGAAGCGGGAATATCCCCTACGAGCAGTACTTC,CASSLFMGSGNIPYEQYF
-,-,TRBV6-5,TRBJ1-4,TGTGCCAGCAGTTACGGACAGCCCGCAACTAATGAAAAACTGTTTTTT,CASSYGQPATNEKLFF
-,-,TRBV14,TRBJ2-6,TGTGCCAGCAGCCAAGATAAACTAGTTTTACCCGCTGGGGCCAACGTCCTGACTTTC,CASSQDKLVLPAGANVLTF
-,-,TRBV7-6,TRBJ2-3,TGTGCCAGCAGCCAGACAGGGACTTCCACAGATACGCAGTATTTT,CASSQTGTSTDTQYF
-,few,TRBV7-1,TRBJ1-2,TGTGCCAGCAGCGGGTCAGGGCTTGGCTACACCTTC,CASSGSGLGYTF
-,-,TRBV27,TRBJ1-5,TGTGCCAGCAGTTCCCAGGGAGAGCAGGGTCAGCCCCAGCATTTT,CASSSQGEQGQPQHF